The next 29 T cell receptor beta chains were all read from a single sample in a study of CD8 T cells in Susac syndrome. RNA was extracted with the RNeasy kit, and a quantity of roughly 0.5 to 1 ug was reverse transcribed using random hexamers. Via MiXCR, TCRdb re-called the immunoSEQ multiplex PCR reads, giving one row per CDR3 protein. This sample has 200,000 to 300,000 distinct CDR3 sequences, with 90% to 95% found just once. Specimen: CD4+ T cells from PBMCs. These receptors were collected from a human donor with multiple sclerosis.

This clonotype was seen only once. The rearrangement joins TRBV7-9 to TRBJ2-2; D is tentatively TRBD1 or TRBD2 (5 bases each). This CDR3 is 15 amino acids long. The V end lost 11 bases, the J end lost 2 bases, and 18 bases lay between the germline ends. CDR1 SEHNR and CDR2 FQNEAQ come from the germline V gene (reference sequence). Here the CDR3 reads CAQPGAAINTGELFF. The CDR3 coding sequence is TGTGCCCAACCCGGGGCAGCAATAAACACCGGGGAGCTGTTTTTT.

For the CDR3, the DNA is TGTGCCAGCAGCCCGGGGGACAACTACGAGCAGTACGTC. Translation gives CASSPGDNYEQYV. V is TRBV11-3 and J is TRBJ2-7; D assignment may be TRBD1 or TRBD2 (6 bases each). The CDR3 has 13 amino acids. CDR1 is SGHNT and CDR2 is YENEEA in the germline V gene. Deletions cut 5 bases from V and 3 bases from J, with 11 bases between.

This chain connects TRBV29-1 to TRBJ2-1; D unclear. Germline-derived CDR1 and CDR2 are SQVTM and ANQGSEA. The V end lost 4 bases, the J end lost 4 bases, and 5 bases lay between the germline ends. The CDR3 covers 11 residues. CDR3 amino acids: CSVASYNEQFF. CDR3 nucleotide sequence: TGCAGCGTTGCTTCGTACAATGAGCAGTTCTTC.

V usage is TRBV5-6 and J usage is TRBJ1-4, with 12 positions matching TRBD1. Germline-derived CDR1 and CDR2 are SGHDT and YYEEEE. V was clipped by 4 bases and J by 2 bases; unmatched bases: 6. This CDR3 has 17 amino acids. The CDR3 spells CASSELGQGATNEKLFF. The CDR3 DNA is TGTGCCAGCAGCGAGCTGGGACAGGGGGCTACTAATGAAAAACTGTTTTTT.

The J gene is TRBJ2-5, the V gene TRBV20-1, with D tentatively TRBD1 or TRBD2 (6 bases each). This CDR3 is 15 amino acids long. The germline V gene encodes CDR1 DFQATT and CDR2 SNEGSKA (reference sequence). The V gene lost 1 base and the J gene lost 4 bases, with 16 bases spanning the gap. The CDR3 DNA reads as TGCAGTGCTAGAGGGGGGGTCGGGGGCTCAGAGACCCAGTACTTC. Translation gives CSARGGVGGSETQYF.

The V and J genes are TRBV20-1 and TRBJ2-3, with D perhaps matching TRBD1 (6 bases). Germline V gene lookup returns CDR1 DFQATT and CDR2 SNEGSKA (reference sequence). There are 14 residues in the CDR3. V lost 6 bases and J 5 bases, leaving 18 bases between the germline ends. This CDR3 is CSAPVPGHLDTQYF. In nucleotides, the CDR3 is TGCAGTGCCCCCGTCCCGGGACATTTAGATACGCAGTATTTT.

The chain recombines TRBV5-1 with TRBJ2-7, with TRBD2 matching 7 bases. Per the germline V gene, CDR1 is SGHRS and CDR2 is YFSETQ. The ends lost 2 bases at V and 2 bases at J; junction bases unmatched: 7. The CDR3 has 15 residues. CDR3 region: CASSFGRELTYEQYV. CDR3 DNA: TGCGCCAGCAGCTTTGGGCGGGAGCTCACCTACGAGCAGTACGTC.

This rearrangement joins TRBV9 to TRBJ2-3, with 7 positions matching TRBD2. The CDR3 runs to 15 residues. Germline lookup yields CDR1 SGDLS and CDR2 YYNGEE. V lost 4 bases and J lost 2; bases outside the gene matches: 7. The CDR3 sequence: CASSLSGVYTDTQYF. CDR3 bases: TGTGCCAGCAGCTTAAGCGGGGTGTACACAGATACGCAGTATTTT.

The chain links TRBV2 to TRBJ1-2, with D unresolved. Germline V gene data show CDR1 as SNHLY and CDR2 as FYNNEI. V was pared by 2 bases and J by 8 bases, with 12 bases between. CDR3 length equals 13 residues. The CDR3 spells CASSEFGQGGYTF. In DNA, the CDR3 is TGTGCCAGCAGTGAATTTGGGCAAGGGGGCTACACCTTC.

Comments on this clonotype: A read error may account for a junction end that differs from germline. The V gene is TRBV29-1, the J gene TRBJ2-2, with 9 bases lining up with TRBD1. From germline, CDR1 is SQVTM and CDR2 ANQGSEA. The CDR3 has 16 amino acids. CDR3 coding DNA: TGCAGCGTCGAAGATACAGGGGGCCCCTACACCGGGGAGCTGTTTTTT. This gives the protein CSVEDTGGPYTGELFF.

The chain couples TRBV3-1 to TRBJ2-1; 7 positions agree with TRBD2. Germline V gene data show CDR1 as LGHDT and CDR2 as YNNKEL (reference sequence). The CDR3 is 16 amino acids. Losses at the gene ends were 0 bases for V and 0 bases for J; bases not matched to a gene: 2. The CDR3, as DNA: TGTGCCAGCAGCCAAGACGGGAGGACCTCCTACAATGAGCAGTTCTTC. This codes for CASSQDGRTSYNEQFF.

The chain has TRBV28 and TRBJ2-7; D gene ambiguous. This CDR3 has 14 residues. CDR1 and CDR2 from the germline V gene are MDHEN and SYDVKM. Trimming cost V 6 bases and J 2 bases, with 14 bases left between them. CDR3: CASRGPFPPYEQYF. CDR3 DNA: TGTGCCAGCAGGGGCCCCTTCCCGCCCTACGAGCAGTACTTC.

The chain couples TRBV7-2 to TRBJ1-1; D unresolved. This CDR3 is 13 amino acids long. V was pared by 1 base and J by 11 bases, with 14 bases between. CDR1 and CDR2 (germline): SGHTA, FQGNSA. This CDR3 reads CASSLEPAQRAFF. The CDR3, as DNA: TGTGCCAGCAGCTTAGAGCCGGCCCAGAGGGCTTTCTTT.

In DNA, the CDR3 is TGTGCCAGCAGTTTTAGGGACAGTCGGAATTCACCCCTCCACTTT. Its protein is CASSFRDSRNSPLHF. This chain links TRBV27 with TRBJ1-6, with 7 nucleotides matching TRBD1. The CDR3 extends over 15 amino acids. Germline V gene lookup returns CDR1 MNHEY and CDR2 SMNVEV (reference sequence). V was clipped by 3 bases and J by 7 bases; unmatched bases: 6.

CDR3 coding DNA: TGTGCCTGGAGACAGGGGGATACGCAGTATTTT. Its protein product is CAWRQGDTQYF. The chain recombines TRBV30 with TRBJ2-3; 7 nucleotides agree with TRBD1. The V gene's germline CDR1 is GTSNPN and CDR2 SVGIG (reference sequence). The CDR3 is 11 amino acids. Losses at the gene ends were 3 bases for V and 6 bases for J; bases not matched to a gene: 0.

V is TRBV25-1 and J is TRBJ2-7; TRBD1 aligns across 7 bases. This CDR3 region has 13 residues. From germline, CDR1 is MGHDK and CDR2 SYGVNS. Trimming cost V 7 bases and J 0 bases; bases outside gene matches: 3. The CDR3 here is CASTKGASYEQYF. In DNA, the CDR3 is TGTGCCAGCACCAAGGGGGCCTCCTACGAGCAGTACTTC.

The V call is TRBV6-1, the J call TRBJ2-3; no clear D. Trimming took 7 bases from V and 0 from J, leaving 8 bases between them. The CDR3 totals 13 residues. Germline CDR1 reads MNHNS; CDR2 reads SASEGT. DNA for the CDR3: TGTGCCAGCACTCTTGGGAGCACAGATACGCAGTATTTT. Its protein is CASTLGSTDTQYF.

The rearrangement joins TRBV5-1 to TRBJ2-5, with a weak D call TRBD1 (5 bases). Trimming removed 0 bases at V and 3 bases at J, with 12 bases between. The length of the CDR3 is 15 residues. Germline CDR1 and CDR2: SGHRS and YFSETQ. Written as DNA, the CDR3 is TGCGCCAGCAGCTTGGCTCCAGGGTATGAAGAGACCCAGTACTTC. It specifies CASSLAPGYEETQYF.

This clonotype was counted a single time. This chain joins TRBV30 and TRBJ2-5, with D hard to call. Between the trimmed V and J ends, which lost 0 bases and 4 bases, there was a span of 12 bases. Germline V CDR1 and CDR2: GTSNPN, SVGIG (reference sequence). The CDR3 spans 14 residues. The DNA of the CDR3 is TGTGCCTGGAGTGTGGTAACTGGTTTAGAGACCCAGTACTTC. Translating gives CAWSVVTGLETQYF.

V gene TRBV20-1 combines with J gene TRBJ2-5; perhaps D is TRBD1 or TRBD2 (6 bases each). Trimming took off 3 bases at V and 5 bases at J, with 19 bases between the two ends. Germline CDR1 and CDR2: DFQATT and SNEGSKA (reference sequence). The CDR3 spans 15 residues. CDR3 coding DNA: TGCAGTGCTAGCCGACAGGAGGGGATAGGGGAGACCCAGTACTTC. It translates to CSASRQEGIGETQYF.

V is TRBV7-2 and J is TRBJ1-4; TRBD1 matches at 7 bases. V lost 1 base, J lost 5 bases, and 7 bases stayed unmatched. This CDR3 comprises 16 residues. Germline V lookup: CDR1 SGHTA, CDR2 FQGNSA. The CDR3 here is CASSLVGGRGNEKLFF. For the CDR3, the DNA is TGTGCCAGCAGCTTAGTCGGGGGCAGGGGGAATGAAAAACTGTTTTTT.

This chain joins TRBV6-1 and TRBJ1-2; 10 bases fit TRBD1. Per the germline V gene, CDR1 is MNHNS and CDR2 is SASEGT. The V and J ends lost 1 base and 8 bases, in that order; junction bases with no gene match: 13. This CDR3 contains 17 residues. The CDR3 nucleotides read TGTGCCAGCAGTGAAGGACAGGGGGCGAATCGAGGATGGGGCTACACCTTC. Translating it yields CASSEGQGANRGWGYTF.

The V gene is TRBV5-4, the J gene TRBJ1-1; D uncertain. Germline assignment: CDR1 SGHNT and CDR2 YYREEE (reference sequence). Trimming pared 0 bases from V and 6 bases from J, leaving 15 bases between. CDR3 length: 15 residues. The CDR3 nucleotides read TGTGCCAGCAGCTTGGGCGACCCGTCGACTGCTGAAGCTTTCTTT. Residues: CASSLGDPSTAEAFF.

This clonotype was detected only a few times. The chain carries TRBV4-1 and TRBJ1-4; 7 bases map to TRBD1. The ends lost 4 bases at V and 11 bases at J; junction bases unmatched: 10. Germline V CDR1 and CDR2: MGHRA, YSYEKL. The CDR3 is 14 amino acids. CDR3 DNA sequence: TGCGCCAGCAGCCTGATCCGGGACAGCCTTAAACTGTTTTTT. It codes for CASSLIRDSLKLFF.

This sequence joins TRBV25-1 and TRBJ1-4; D perhaps matches TRBD1 (6 bases). The CDR3 consists of 11 residues. The germline gives CDR1 MGHDK, CDR2 SYGVNS. V shed 4 bases and J shed 13 bases, with 10 bases lying between them. The CDR3 here is CASSGDIGLFF. CDR3 DNA: TGTGCCAGCAGTGGGGACATTGGACTGTTTTTT.

In regard to this clonotype: The junction and the germline gene differ at one end; a read error may be behind it. The chain carries TRBV6-5 and TRBJ1-6, with 8 positions matching TRBD1. Looked up from germline, CDR1 is MNHEY and CDR2 is SVGAGI. The CDR3 sequence is 18 residues long. The CDR3 protein is CASSYFRGLPSYNSPPHF. The CDR3 DNA follows: TGTGCCAGCAGTTACTTCAGGGGGCTTCCCTCCTATAATTCACCCCCCCACTTT.

The V and J genes are TRBV20-1 and TRBJ2-3; tentatively, D is TRBD2 (6 bases). Germline CDR1 and CDR2: DFQATT and SNEGSKA (reference sequence). V gave up 4 bases and J gave up 2 bases, with 10 bases separating them. The CDR3 is 13 residues long. CDR3 sequence (DNA): TGCAGTGCTACCGGGACTCCCACAGATACGCAGTATTTT. Encoded protein: CSATGTPTDTQYF.

This clonotype was seen once. The chain is built from TRBV12-3 or TRBV12-4 and TRBJ1-2; D is unclear. This CDR3 contains 13 residues. V was trimmed by 5 bases and J by 8 bases, leaving 15 bases between them. In DNA form, the CDR3 reads TGTGCCAGCAGTCATAGGAGGATGGGCGGCTACACCTTC. This encodes CASSHRRMGGYTF.

This chain uses TRBV11-3 with TRBJ2-1, with D unclear. V was shortened by 5 bases and J by 4 bases, with 18 bases between the two germline ends. Looked up from germline, CDR1 is SGHNT and CDR2 is YENEEA. This CDR3 comprises 16 residues. The CDR3 spells CASSPEGRQPYNEQFF. The CDR3 bases are TGTGCCAGCAGCCCAGAAGGTCGGCAGCCGTACAATGAGCAGTTCTTC.